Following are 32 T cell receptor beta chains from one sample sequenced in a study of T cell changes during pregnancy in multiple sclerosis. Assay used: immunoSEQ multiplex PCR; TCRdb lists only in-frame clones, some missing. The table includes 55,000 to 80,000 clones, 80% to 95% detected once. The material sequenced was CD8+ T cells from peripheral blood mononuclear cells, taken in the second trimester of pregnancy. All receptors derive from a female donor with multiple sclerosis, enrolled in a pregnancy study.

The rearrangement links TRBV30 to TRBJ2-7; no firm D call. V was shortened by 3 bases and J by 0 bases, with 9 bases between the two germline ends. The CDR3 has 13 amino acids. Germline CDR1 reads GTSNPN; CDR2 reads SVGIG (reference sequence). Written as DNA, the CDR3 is TGTGCCTGGAGATCGGGTTACTCCTACGAGCAGTACTTC. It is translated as CAWRSGYSYEQYF.

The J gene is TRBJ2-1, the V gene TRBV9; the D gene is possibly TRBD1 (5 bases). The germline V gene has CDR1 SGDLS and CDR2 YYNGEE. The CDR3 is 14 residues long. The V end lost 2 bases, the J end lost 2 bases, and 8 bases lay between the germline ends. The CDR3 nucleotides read TGTGCCAGCAGCGTGACAGCAGCCTACAATGAGCAGTTCTTC. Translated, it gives CASSVTAAYNEQFF. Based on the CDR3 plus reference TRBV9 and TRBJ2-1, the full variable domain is DSGVTQTPKHLITATGQRVTLRCSPRSGDLSVYWYQQSLDQGLQFLIQYYNGEERAKGNILERFSAQQFPDLHSELNLSSLELGDSALYFCASSVTAAYNEQFFGPGTRLTVL.

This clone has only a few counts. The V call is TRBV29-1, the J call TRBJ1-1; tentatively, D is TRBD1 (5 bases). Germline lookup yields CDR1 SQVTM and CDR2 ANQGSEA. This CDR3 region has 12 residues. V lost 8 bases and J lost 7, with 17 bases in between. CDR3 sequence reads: CSTKLQANEAFF. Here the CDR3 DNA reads TGCAGCACGAAATTACAGGCCAATGAAGCTTTCTTT. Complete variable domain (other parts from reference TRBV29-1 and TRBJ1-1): SAVISQKPSRDICQRGTSLTIQCQVDSQVTMMFWYRQQPGQSLTLIATANQGSEATYESGFVIDKFPISRPNLTFSTLTVSNMSPEDSSIYLCSTKLQANEAFFGQGTRLTVV.

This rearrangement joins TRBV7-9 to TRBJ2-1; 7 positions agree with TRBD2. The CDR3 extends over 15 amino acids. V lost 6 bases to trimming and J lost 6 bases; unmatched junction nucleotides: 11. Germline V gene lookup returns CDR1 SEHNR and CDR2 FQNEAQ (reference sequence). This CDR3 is CASSSRTRAANEQFF. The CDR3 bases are TGTGCCAGCAGTTCCAGGACTAGGGCGGCCAATGAGCAGTTCTTC. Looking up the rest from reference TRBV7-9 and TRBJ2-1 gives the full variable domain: DTGVSQNPRHKITKRGQNVTFRCDPISEHNRLYWYRQTLGQGPEFLTYFQNEAQLEKSRLLSDRFSAERPKGSFSTLEIQRTEQGDSAMYLCASSSRTRAANEQFFGPGTRLTVL.

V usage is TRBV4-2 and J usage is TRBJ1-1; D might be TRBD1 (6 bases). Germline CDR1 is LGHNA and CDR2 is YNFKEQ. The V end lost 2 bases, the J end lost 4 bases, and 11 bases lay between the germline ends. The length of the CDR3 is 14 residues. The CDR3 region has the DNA TGTGCCAGCAGCCAAAGAAGGACAGCCACTGAAGCTTTCTTT. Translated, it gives CASSQRRTATEAFF.

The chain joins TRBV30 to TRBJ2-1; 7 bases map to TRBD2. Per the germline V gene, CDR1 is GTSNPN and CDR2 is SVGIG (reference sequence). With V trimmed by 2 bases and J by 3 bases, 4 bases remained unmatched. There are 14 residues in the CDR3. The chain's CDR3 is CAWSRGGSYNEQFF. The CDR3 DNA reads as TGTGCCTGGAGTCGAGGCGGGAGCTACAATGAGCAGTTCTTC.

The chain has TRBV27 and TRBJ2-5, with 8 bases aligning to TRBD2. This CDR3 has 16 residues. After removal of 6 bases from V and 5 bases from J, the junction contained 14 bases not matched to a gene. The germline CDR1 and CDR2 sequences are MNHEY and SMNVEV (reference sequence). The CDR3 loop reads CASSSPGLDNLETQYF. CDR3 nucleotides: TGTGCCAGCAGCTCGCCGGGACTAGATAACTTGGAGACCCAGTACTTC.

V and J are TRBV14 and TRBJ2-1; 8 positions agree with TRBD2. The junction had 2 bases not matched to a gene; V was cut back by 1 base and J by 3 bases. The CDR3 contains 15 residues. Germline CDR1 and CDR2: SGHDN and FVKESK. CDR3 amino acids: CASSQAGGSYNEQFF. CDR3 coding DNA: TGTGCCAGCAGCCAAGCGGGAGGGAGCTACAATGAGCAGTTCTTC.

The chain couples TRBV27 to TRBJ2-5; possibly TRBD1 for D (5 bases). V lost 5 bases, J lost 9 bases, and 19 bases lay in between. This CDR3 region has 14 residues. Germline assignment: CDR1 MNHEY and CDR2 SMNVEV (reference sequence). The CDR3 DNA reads TGTGCCAGCAGTCCTCTGACAGCCATAGGGTCCCAGTACTTC. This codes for CASSPLTAIGSQYF.

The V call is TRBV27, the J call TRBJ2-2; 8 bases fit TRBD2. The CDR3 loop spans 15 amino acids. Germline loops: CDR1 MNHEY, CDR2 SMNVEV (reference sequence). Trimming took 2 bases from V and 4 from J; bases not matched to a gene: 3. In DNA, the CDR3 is TGTGCCAGCAGTTTAGTCGGGAGGGGCACCGGGGAGCTGTTTTTT. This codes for CASSLVGRGTGELFF.

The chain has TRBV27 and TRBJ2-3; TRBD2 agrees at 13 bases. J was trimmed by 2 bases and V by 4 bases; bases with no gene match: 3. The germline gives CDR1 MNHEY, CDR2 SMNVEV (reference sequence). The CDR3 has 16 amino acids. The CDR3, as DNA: TGTGCCAGCAGTTCGGGACTAGCGGGACCCACAGATACGCAGTATTTT. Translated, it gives CASSSGLAGPTDTQYF.

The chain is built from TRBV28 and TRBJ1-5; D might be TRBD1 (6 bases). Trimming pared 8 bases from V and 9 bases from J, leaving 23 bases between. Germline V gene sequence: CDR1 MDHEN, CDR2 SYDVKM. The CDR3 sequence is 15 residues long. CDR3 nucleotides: TGTGCCAGCGCCTTCCCAGGACAGCCGGCTCGGCCCCAGCATTTT. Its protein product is CASAFPGQPARPQHF.

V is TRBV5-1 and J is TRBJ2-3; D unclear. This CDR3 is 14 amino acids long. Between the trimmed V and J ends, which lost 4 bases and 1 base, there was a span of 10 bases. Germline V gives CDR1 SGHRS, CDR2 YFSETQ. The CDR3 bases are TGCGCCAGCAGCCCGACTCCAGGCACAGATACGCAGTATTTT. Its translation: CASSPTPGTDTQYF. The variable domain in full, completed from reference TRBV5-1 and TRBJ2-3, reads KAGVTQTPRYLIKTRGQQVTLSCSPISGHRSVSWYQQTPGQGLQFLFEYFSETQRNKGNFPGRFSGRQFSNSRSEMNVSTLELGDSALYLCASSPTPGTDTQYFGPGTRLTVL.

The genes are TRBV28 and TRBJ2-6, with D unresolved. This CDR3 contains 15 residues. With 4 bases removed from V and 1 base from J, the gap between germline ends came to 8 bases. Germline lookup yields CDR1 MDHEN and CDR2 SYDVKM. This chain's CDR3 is CASSSTLSGANVLTF. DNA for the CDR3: TGTGCCAGCAGTTCGACACTGTCTGGGGCCAACGTCCTGACTTTC.

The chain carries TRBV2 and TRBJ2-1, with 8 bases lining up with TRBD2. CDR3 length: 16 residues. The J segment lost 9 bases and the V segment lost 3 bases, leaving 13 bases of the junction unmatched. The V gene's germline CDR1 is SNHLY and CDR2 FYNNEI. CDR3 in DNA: TGTGCCAGCAGTGACGAGGCACTAGCGGTCTGGAGTGAGCAGTTCTTC. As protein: CASSDEALAVWSEQFF. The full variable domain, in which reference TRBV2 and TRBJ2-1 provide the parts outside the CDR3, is EPEVTQTPSHQVTQMGQEVILRCVPISNHLYFYWYRQILGQKVEFLVSFYNNEISEKSEIFDDQFSVERPDGSNFTLKIRSTKLEDSAMYFCASSDEALAVWSEQFFGPGTRLTVL.

The CDR3 loop reads CASSLKISYEQYF. In DNA form, the CDR3 reads TGTGCCAGCAGCTTAAAAATTAGCTACGAGCAGTACTTC. The chain employs TRBV7-9 and TRBJ2-7; D unclear. This CDR3 region has 13 residues. The germline V gene encodes CDR1 SEHNR and CDR2 FQNEAQ (reference sequence). V was pared by 2 bases and J by 3 bases, with 8 bases between.

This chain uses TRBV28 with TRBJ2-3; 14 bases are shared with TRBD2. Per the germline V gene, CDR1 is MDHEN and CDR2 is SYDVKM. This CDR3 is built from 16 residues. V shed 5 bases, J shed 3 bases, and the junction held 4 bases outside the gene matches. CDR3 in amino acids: CASSLRLAGGTDTQYF. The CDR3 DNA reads TGTGCCAGCAGTCTCCGACTAGCGGGAGGGACAGATACGCAGTATTTT.

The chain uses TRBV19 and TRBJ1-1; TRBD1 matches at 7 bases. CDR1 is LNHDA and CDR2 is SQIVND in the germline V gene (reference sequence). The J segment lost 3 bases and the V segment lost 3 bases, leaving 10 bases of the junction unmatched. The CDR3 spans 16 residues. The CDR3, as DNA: TGTGCCAGTAGTATGGTCTCCCAGGGGGTTGACACTGAAGCTTTCTTT. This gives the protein CASSMVSQGVDTEAFF.

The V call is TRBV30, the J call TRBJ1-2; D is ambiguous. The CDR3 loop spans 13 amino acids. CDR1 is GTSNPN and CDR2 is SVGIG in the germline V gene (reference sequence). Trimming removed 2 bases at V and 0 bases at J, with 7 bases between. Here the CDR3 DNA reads TGTGCCTGGAGTTTGGCAGCTAACTATGGCTACACCTTC. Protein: CAWSLAANYGYTF.

The CDR3 nucleotides read TGTGCCAGCAGTCCCGCCGGCGGACAGCATGAGCAGTTCTTC. Translation gives CASSPAGGQHEQFF. The V and J genes are TRBV27 and TRBJ2-1, with D tentatively TRBD1 (6 bases). CDR3 size: 14 residues. The germline V gene encodes CDR1 MNHEY and CDR2 SMNVEV (reference sequence). Trimming shortened V by 5 bases and J by 8 bases, and 16 bases separated the two germline ends.

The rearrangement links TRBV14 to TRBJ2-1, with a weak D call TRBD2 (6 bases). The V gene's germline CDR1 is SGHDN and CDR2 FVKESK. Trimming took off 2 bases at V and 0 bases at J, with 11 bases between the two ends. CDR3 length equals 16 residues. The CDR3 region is CASSQFILASYNEQFF. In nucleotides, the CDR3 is TGTGCCAGCAGCCAATTTATACTAGCCTCCTACAATGAGCAGTTCTTC.

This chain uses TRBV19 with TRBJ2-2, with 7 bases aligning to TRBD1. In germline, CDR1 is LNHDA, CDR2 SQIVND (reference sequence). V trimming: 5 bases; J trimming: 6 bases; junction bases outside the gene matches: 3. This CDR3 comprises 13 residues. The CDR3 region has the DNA TGTGCCAGTAGTTACACAGGGGCCGGGGAGCTGTTTTTT. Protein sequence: CASSYTGAGELFF.

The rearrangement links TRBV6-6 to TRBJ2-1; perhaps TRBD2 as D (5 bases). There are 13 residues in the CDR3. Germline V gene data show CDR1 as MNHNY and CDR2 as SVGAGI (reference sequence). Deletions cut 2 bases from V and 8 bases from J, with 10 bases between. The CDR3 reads CASSYGPGYEQFF. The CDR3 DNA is TGTGCCAGCAGTTACGGGCCGGGGTATGAGCAGTTCTTC.

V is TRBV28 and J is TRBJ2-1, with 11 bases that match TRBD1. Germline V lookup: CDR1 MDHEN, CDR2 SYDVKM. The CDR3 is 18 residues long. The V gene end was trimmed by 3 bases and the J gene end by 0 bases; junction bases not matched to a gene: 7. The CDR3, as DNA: TGTGCCAGCAGTTTTGGCGGGACAGGGGGTCGCTCCTACAATGAGCAGTTCTTC. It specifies CASSFGGTGGRSYNEQFF.

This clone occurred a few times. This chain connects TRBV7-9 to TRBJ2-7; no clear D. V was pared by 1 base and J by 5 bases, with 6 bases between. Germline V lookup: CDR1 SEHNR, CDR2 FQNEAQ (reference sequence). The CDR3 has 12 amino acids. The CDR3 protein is CASSLEPNEQYF. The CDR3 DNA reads TGTGCCAGCAGCTTAGAGCCAAACGAGCAGTACTTC.

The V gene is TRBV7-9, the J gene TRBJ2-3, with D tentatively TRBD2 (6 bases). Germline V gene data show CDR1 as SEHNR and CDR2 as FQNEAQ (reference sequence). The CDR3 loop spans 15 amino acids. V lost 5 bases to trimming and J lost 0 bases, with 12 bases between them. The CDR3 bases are TGTGCCAGCAGCGTGGGACTCATTAGCACAGATACGCAGTATTTT. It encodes CASSVGLISTDTQYF.

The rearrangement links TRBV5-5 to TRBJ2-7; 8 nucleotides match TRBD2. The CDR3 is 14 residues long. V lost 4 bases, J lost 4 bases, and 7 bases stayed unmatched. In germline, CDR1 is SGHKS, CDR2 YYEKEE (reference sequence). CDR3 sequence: CASSLREGLYEQYF. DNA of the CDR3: TGTGCCAGCAGCCTCCGGGAGGGCCTGTACGAGCAGTACTTC.

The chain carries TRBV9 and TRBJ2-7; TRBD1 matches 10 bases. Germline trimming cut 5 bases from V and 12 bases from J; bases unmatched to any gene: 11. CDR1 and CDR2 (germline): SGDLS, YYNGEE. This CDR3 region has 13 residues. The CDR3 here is CASRDTGTGVWYF. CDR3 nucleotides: TGTGCCAGCAGGGATACCGGGACAGGGGTTTGGTACTTC.

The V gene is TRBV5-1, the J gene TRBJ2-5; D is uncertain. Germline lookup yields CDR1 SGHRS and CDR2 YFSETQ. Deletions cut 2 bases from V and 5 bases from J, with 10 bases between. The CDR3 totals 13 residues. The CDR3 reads CASSLITGETQYF. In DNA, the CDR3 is TGCGCCAGCAGCTTAATCACCGGGGAGACCCAGTACTTC.

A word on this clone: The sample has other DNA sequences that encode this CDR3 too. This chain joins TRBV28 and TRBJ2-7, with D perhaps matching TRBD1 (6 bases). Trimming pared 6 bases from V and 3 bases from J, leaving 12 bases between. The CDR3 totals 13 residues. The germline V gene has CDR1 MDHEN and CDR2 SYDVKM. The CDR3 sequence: CASSLPQGYEQYF. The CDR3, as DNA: TGTGCCAGCAGCTTACCACAGGGCTACGAGCAGTACTTC. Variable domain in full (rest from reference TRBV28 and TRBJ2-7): DVKVTQSSRYLVKRTGEKVFLECVQDMDHENMFWYRQDPGLGLRLIYFSYDVKMKEKGDIPEGYSVSREKKERFSLILESASTNQTSMYLCASSLPQGYEQYFGPGTRLTVT.

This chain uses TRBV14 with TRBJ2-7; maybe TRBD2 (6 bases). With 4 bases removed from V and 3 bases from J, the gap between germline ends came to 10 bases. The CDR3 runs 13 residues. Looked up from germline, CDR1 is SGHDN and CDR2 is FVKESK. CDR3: CASSPWGDYEQYF. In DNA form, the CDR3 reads TGTGCCAGCAGCCCATGGGGGGACTACGAGCAGTACTTC. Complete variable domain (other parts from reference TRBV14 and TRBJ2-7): EAGVTQFPSHSVIEKGQTVTLRCDPISGHDNLYWYRRVMGKEIKFLLHFVKESKQDESGMPNNRFLAERTGGTYSTLKVQPAELEDSGVYFCASSPWGDYEQYFGPGTRLTVT.

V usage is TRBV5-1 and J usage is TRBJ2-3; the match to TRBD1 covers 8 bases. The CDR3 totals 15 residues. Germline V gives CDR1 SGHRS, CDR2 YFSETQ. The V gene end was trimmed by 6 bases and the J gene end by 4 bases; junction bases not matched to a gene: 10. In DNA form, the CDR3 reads TGCGCCAGCACCTCCAGGGGGCTCTTGGCAGATACGCAGTATTTT. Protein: CASTSRGLLADTQYF.